This T cell receptor (beta chain) was obtained from a study of Graves' ophthalmopathy and Graves' hyperthyroidism. Amplification targeted the TCR beta CDR3 regions, with RNA transcripts as the source material. Second-round multiplex PCR came after a first-round RT-PCR that employed HTBI primers. In TCRdb, the multiplex PCR reads were re-called with MiXCR into one record per CDR3 protein. Of roughly 480,000 distinct CDR3 sequences in the sample, 14% were seen once. Germline V gene data show CDR1 as KGHSH and CDR2 as LQKENI. V lost 0 bases and J lost 4, with 12 bases in between. The CDR3 is 15 amino acids. Regarding the study as a whole: Among thyroid clonotypes expanded above 0.001 frequency, most also appeared in blood.

Other autoimmune disease, uncontrolled infection, pregnancy and lactation led to exclusion. A few counts support this clonotype. Its antigen is not identified. The chain carries TRBV18 and TRBJ2-5, with D possibly matching TRBD2 (6 bases). This sequence originates from a woman in her 30s with Graves' ophthalmopathy. Sequencing used blood. The CDR3 DNA reads as TGTGCCAGCTCACCACCGGCGGGGTCGCGAGAGACCCAGTACTTC. Protein sequence: CASSPPAGSRETQYF.